The rows below give T cell receptor beta chains drawn from one sample of a study of PD-1 blockade in classical Hodgkin lymphoma. The repertoire was sequenced with immunoSEQ multiplex PCR; TCRdb's copy has only in-frame clones and lacks some. The table shows 25,000 to 35,000 clones, with 70% to 75% occurring only once. The specimen was peripheral blood mononuclear cells (PBMCs), collected before the second cycle of nivolumab. The receptors originated from a human donor with classical Hodgkin lymphoma. CDR3s include the opening cysteine and the closing phenylalanine or tryptophan. The D gene is left open where the match is weak. Clone size, where shown, is once, few, many, or a class for clones that have expanded.

len	v_gene	d_gene	j_gene	abundance	CDR3nt	CDR3aa
14	TRBV6-5	.	TRBJ1-2	medium-sized	TGTGCCAGCAGTTACTTTCCAGGGGCCTATGGCTACACCTTC	CASSYFPGAYGYTF
15	TRBV7-2	.	TRBJ2-1	.	TGTGCCAGCAGCCGCGGGACAGAACCGTACAATGAGCAGTTCTTC	CASSRGTEPYNEQFF
15	TRBV28	TRBD1	TRBJ1-2	.	TGTGCCAGCAGTTTTGGCCTCGGACAGGGATCGGGCTACACCTTC	CASSFGLGQGSGYTF
11	TRBV29-1	.	TRBJ2-5	.	TGCAGCGTTCTCTCCGCGGGGACCCAGTACTTC	CSVLSAGTQYF
17	TRBV28	.	TRBJ2-5	.	TGTGCCAGCAGTCCCCCGCCCGACAGACCGTACCAAGAGACCCAGTACTTC	CASSPPPDRPYQETQYF
15	TRBV4-1	.	TRBJ1-2	medium-sized	TGCGCCAGCAGCCAAGGCCCAGGGCTTAACTATGGCTACACCTTC	CASSQGPGLNYGYTF
16	TRBV7-9	.	TRBJ1-3	.	TGTGCCAGCAGCCAGCCCGACCTTGGGTCTGGAAACACCATATATTTT	CASSQPDLGSGNTIYF
13	TRBV7-8	.	TRBJ2-2	.	TGTGCCAGCAGTCCAGGACGTACCGGGGAGCTGTTTTTT	CASSPGRTGELFF
17	TRBV25-1	TRBD1	TRBJ2-7	medium-sized	TGTGCCAGCAGTGAATACGGTGGACAGGGTAGGTCCTACGAGCAGTACTTC	CASSEYGGQGRSYEQYF
17	TRBV15	TRBD1	TRBJ2-4	.	TGTGCCACCAGCAGAGTTGGACAGGGTCTAGCCAAAAACATTCAGTACTTC	CATSRVGQGLAKNIQYF
13	TRBV7-6	.	TRBJ2-5	few	TGTGCCAGCAGCCCCGAAGTCTTCGAGACCCAGTACTTC	CASSPEVFETQYF
16	TRBV5-1	TRBD1	TRBJ1-1	.	TGCGCCAGCAGCTTAGGGACAGGAGACATGAACACTGAAGCTTTCTTT	CASSLGTGDMNTEAFF
14	TRBV15	TRBD2	TRBJ2-2	.	TGTGCCACCAGCTCGCGGGGGGCCGCCGGGGAGCTGTTTTTT	CATSSRGAAGELFF
14	TRBV27	.	TRBJ1-2	once	TGTGCCAGCAGTTCCCGTGTTGATACCTATGGCTACACCTTC	CASSSRVDTYGYTF
15	TRBV6-5	.	TRBJ1-3	.	TGTGCCAGCAGCCCATACAGGGTAAGGGGAAACACCATATATTTT	CASSPYRVRGNTIYF
13	TRBV5-6	.	TRBJ2-7	few	TGTGCCAGCAGCTTGATTCCAAACTACGAGCAGTACTTC	CASSLIPNYEQYF
13	TRBV18	.	TRBJ2-7	.	TGTGCCAGCTCCGACGGGAGCTCCTACGAGCAGTACTTC	CASSDGSSYEQYF
16	TRBV15	TRBD1	TRBJ1-2	.	TGTGCCACCAGCCCTTACCTGACAGGGTCTAACTATGGCTACACCTTC	CATSPYLTGSNYGYTF
13	TRBV2	.	TRBJ1-5	few	TGTGCCAGCAGTGCAGGGTTAAATCAGCCCCAGCATTTT	CASSAGLNQPQHF
12	TRBV13	.	TRBJ1-1	.	TGTGCCTTTAGCCGGAACCGCCCCGAAGCTTTCTTT	CAFSRNRPEAFF
11	TRBV29-1	.	TRBJ2-7	.	TGCAGCGGCCGCGATTCGGGCGAGCAGTACTTC	CSGRDSGEQYF
15	TRBV4-1	.	TRBJ1-1	few	TGCGCCAGCAGCCAAGGGGAGGTGTTGAACACTGAAGCTTTCTTT	CASSQGEVLNTEAFF
13	TRBV5-4	TRBD1	TRBJ2-7	.	TGTGCCAGCAGCCCTTACAGGGGCTACGAGCAGTACTTC	CASSPYRGYEQYF
14	TRBV7-2	.	TRBJ2-7	once	TGTGCCAGCAGCTTAGTGGGGGGAGCCTACGAGCAGTACTTC	CASSLVGGAYEQYF
15	TRBV28	.	TRBJ2-1	.	TGTGCCAGCAGTTTAGAGGGAGTAATGTACAATGAGCAGTTCTTC	CASSLEGVMYNEQFF
15	TRBV9	.	TRBJ1-1	.	TGTGCCAGCAGCCTAGGCAATCACAGGGCCGGTGAAGCTTTCTTT	CASSLGNHRAGEAFF
15	TRBV9	TRBD2	TRBJ2-1	.	TGTGCCAGCAGCGACGGGGACTACCCTTCCGATGAGCAGTTCTTC	CASSDGDYPSDEQFF
14	TRBV28	.	TRBJ2-7	.	TGTGCCAGCAGTTTGATGAGGTGGGACTCCTGGCGGTACTTC	CASSLMRWDSWRYF
14	TRBV5-6	.	TRBJ1-6	.	TGTGCCAGCAGCTTAAGAGGGGGAGGTTCACCCCTCCACTTT	CASSLRGGGSPLHF
12	TRBV6-5	.	TRBJ2-4	.	TGTGCCAGCAGCTTGGACCGTAACATTCAGTACTTC	CASSLDRNIQYF
15	TRBV7-9	TRBD1	TRBJ2-7	once	TGTGCCAGCAGCTTAGTTGGGACAGGGGTGTACGAGCAGTACTTC	CASSLVGTGVYEQYF
16	TRBV9	.	TRBJ2-7	.	TGTGCCAGCAGCCCCACCTCGGGGGGACAATCGTACGAGCAGTACTTC	CASSPTSGGQSYEQYF